This T cell receptor beta chain was profiled in a study of blood T cell repertoires in COVID-19. Overall study: There were acute and convalescent COVID-19 samples, and they came from the United States, Italy and Spain. The cDNA or gDNA used as material had been derived from T cells, B-cell-depleted T cells, or PBMCs.

The CDR3 has 19 residues. V was cut by 2 bases and J by 0 bases, with 20 bases left in between. Germline V gives CDR1 SGHDT, CDR2 YYEEEE. Per the original data handling: Amplification with reference gene primers provided the estimates of nucleated cell counts. Sequencing used immunoSEQ multiplex PCR; TCRdb keeps in-frame clones, though not all of them. V and J calls and clone size come straight from that table; D and trimming were deduced from the DNA. Of some 200,000 clones in the sample, around 82% were seen once. Cohort placement rested on clinical history that participants reported themselves. Sequencing was carried out using PBMCs or T cells enriched from blood (not recorded which). The receptor's source is a woman aged 55-75 years with acute COVID-19. The rearrangement joins TRBV5-6 to TRBJ1-4; a weak D match, TRBD1 (5 bases). The CDR3 coding sequence is TGTGCCAGCAGCTTTAATCCAGGGTTCAGCCCCTCAACTAATGAAAAACTGTTTTTT. This codes for CASSFNPGFSPSTNEKLFF.